Included here is one T cell receptor (beta chain) sequence, with context. Its specificity is unknown. The data originate from a study of cytomegalovirus exposure and HLA in healthy donors. Findings and caveats of the study: Earlier analysis looked at TCR beta V segments, and most were productive about 87% or about 30% of the time. Fewer than 200 TCR beta chains were listed as cytomegalovirus-associated.

The PCR ran on 60 Vbeta and 13 Jbeta primers. The table came from immunoSEQ multiplex PCR; TCRdb's copy has only in-frame clones and leaves some out. This repertoire includes some 110,000 clones. The CDR3 spans 15 residues. From germline, CDR1 is MNHNS and CDR2 SASEGT. The ends lost 2 bases at V and 6 bases at J; junction bases unmatched: 8. The chain couples TRBV6-1 to TRBJ2-7, with 9 bases aligning to TRBD2. The clonotype was recovered from a man aged 18 to 35 in good health and CMV-seronegative. Sequencing input: PBMCs. The CDR3 is CASSERGGRAAEQYF. CDR3 nucleotides: TGTGCCAGCAGTGAACGGGGCGGGAGGGCCGCCGAGCAGTACTTC.